Listed below are T cell receptor beta chains from one sample, sequenced in a study of T-cell memory formation after mild COVID-19. TCRdb re-derived calls from the 5' RACE reads in MiXCR, one entry per CDR3 protein. The sample lists about 470,000 distinct CDR3 sequences, about 23% occurring once. The sample was PBMCs or a T cell subset sorted from them (not recorded which). Receptors were obtained from an adult woman who had mild COVID-19 (a few samples of this study predate the infection). Cell type and time point are not known. Each CDR3 is given without its conserved first and last residue. The order of the fields is V gene, clone size, CDR3 protein. A clone size is listed for some rows: how often the clone was seen (once, few, many), or a class if it is expanded.

v_gene: TRBV10-3
abundance: few
CDR3aa: AATAYGTDTQY

v_gene: TRBV4-3
abundance: few
CDR3aa: ASSQSPGQATGNTIY

v_gene: TRBV4-1
abundance: NA
CDR3aa: ASSQRLPGTSGRTDTQY

v_gene: TRBV27
abundance: few
CDR3aa: ASSPDTPSREQY

v_gene: TRBV7-3
abundance: NA
CDR3aa: ASSLTGTGAGELF

v_gene: TRBV5-1
abundance: NA
CDR3aa: ASSARIAGGAGEQF

v_gene: TRBV3-1
abundance: few
CDR3aa: ASSQWNSPGEQY

v_gene: TRBV20-1
abundance: NA
CDR3aa: SAPVGGETQY

v_gene: TRBV6-6
abundance: few
CDR3aa: ASSYFTLADKNIQY

v_gene: TRBV6-5
abundance: NA
CDR3aa: ASSTRAYVDTEAF

v_gene: TRBV7-6
abundance: NA
CDR3aa: ASSMTAGTGDEQY

v_gene: TRBV7-9
abundance: NA
CDR3aa: ASSLVRGLYEQY

v_gene: TRBV7-3
abundance: few
CDR3aa: ASSLGGSWGNEQF

v_gene: TRBV6-5
abundance: few
CDR3aa: ASSGRDRSYGYT

v_gene: TRBV3-1
abundance: NA
CDR3aa: ASSPGDIPTGELF

v_gene: TRBV5-1
abundance: NA
CDR3aa: ASSLEGPQPQH

v_gene: TRBV7-9
abundance: NA
CDR3aa: ASSSAAEPWGDTQY

v_gene: TRBV5-4
abundance: NA
CDR3aa: ASSFRALAGVDTQY

v_gene: TRBV2
abundance: NA
CDR3aa: ASSDRPPAEQF

v_gene: TRBV20-1
abundance: NA
CDR3aa: SARDFGGRNNEQF

v_gene: TRBV12-3/TRBV12-4
abundance: many
CDR3aa: ASIQNTEAF

v_gene: TRBV15
abundance: NA
CDR3aa: ATSRDNYGYT

v_gene: TRBV25-1
abundance: few
CDR3aa: ASSEVPSGYT

v_gene: TRBV29-1
abundance: NA
CDR3aa: SERTPGTEAF

v_gene: TRBV4-3
abundance: few
CDR3aa: ASSLGRTETQY

v_gene: TRBV9
abundance: many
CDR3aa: ASSVEDSASYNEQF

v_gene: TRBV7-9
abundance: few
CDR3aa: ASSRTTAEYEQY

v_gene: TRBV9
abundance: NA
CDR3aa: ASSVTGSVSSYNEQF

v_gene: TRBV2
abundance: NA
CDR3aa: ASTEGVAGSYEQY

v_gene: TRBV5-1
abundance: few
CDR3aa: ASSFRGSTYEQY

v_gene: TRBV6-5
abundance: NA
CDR3aa: ASSSSGQPQY

v_gene: TRBV12-3/TRBV12-4
abundance: NA
CDR3aa: ATVGFAGYT

v_gene: TRBV7-3
abundance: few
CDR3aa: ASSPRGDYNEQF

v_gene: TRBV12-3/TRBV12-4
abundance: NA
CDR3aa: ASSLHGWTDTQY

v_gene: TRBV29-1
abundance: few
CDR3aa: SVEDGGRVGTF

v_gene: TRBV15
abundance: NA
CDR3aa: ATSPTGTWQF

v_gene: TRBV11-2
abundance: few
CDR3aa: ASSPFGRSYNEQF

v_gene: TRBV5-1
abundance: NA
CDR3aa: ASSDGTGVSEAF

v_gene: TRBV5-1
abundance: few
CDR3aa: ASRYAGTSDQEQF

v_gene: TRBV2
abundance: NA
CDR3aa: ASSEDRLAKNIQY

v_gene: TRBV5-1
abundance: few
CDR3aa: ASSQGLAAYNEQF

v_gene: TRBV6-2/TRBV6-3
abundance: NA
CDR3aa: ASSKRGGRSYNEQF

v_gene: TRBV5-5
abundance: few
CDR3aa: ASSLATATDTQY

v_gene: TRBV5-1
abundance: few
CDR3aa: ASSWGGGATYEQY

v_gene: TRBV7-2
abundance: many
CDR3aa: ASRERTGSYEQY

v_gene: TRBV6-2/TRBV6-3
abundance: NA
CDR3aa: ASSYAGSLGDTQY

v_gene: TRBV30
abundance: NA
CDR3aa: AWSRDSNQPQH

v_gene: TRBV7-6
abundance: few
CDR3aa: ASSLRIQETQY

v_gene: TRBV20-1
abundance: NA
CDR3aa: SARVRARDRNTEAF

v_gene: TRBV2
abundance: NA
CDR3aa: ASESGIAQF

v_gene: TRBV18
abundance: NA
CDR3aa: ASSPTDYNEQF

v_gene: TRBV6-2/TRBV6-3
abundance: NA
CDR3aa: ASSPQGVGWNEQF

v_gene: TRBV20-1
abundance: NA
CDR3aa: SATPGDRPMNTEAF

v_gene: TRBV11-2
abundance: NA
CDR3aa: ASSRRIPPGDEQF

v_gene: TRBV10-3
abundance: few
CDR3aa: AISERVGSHEQF